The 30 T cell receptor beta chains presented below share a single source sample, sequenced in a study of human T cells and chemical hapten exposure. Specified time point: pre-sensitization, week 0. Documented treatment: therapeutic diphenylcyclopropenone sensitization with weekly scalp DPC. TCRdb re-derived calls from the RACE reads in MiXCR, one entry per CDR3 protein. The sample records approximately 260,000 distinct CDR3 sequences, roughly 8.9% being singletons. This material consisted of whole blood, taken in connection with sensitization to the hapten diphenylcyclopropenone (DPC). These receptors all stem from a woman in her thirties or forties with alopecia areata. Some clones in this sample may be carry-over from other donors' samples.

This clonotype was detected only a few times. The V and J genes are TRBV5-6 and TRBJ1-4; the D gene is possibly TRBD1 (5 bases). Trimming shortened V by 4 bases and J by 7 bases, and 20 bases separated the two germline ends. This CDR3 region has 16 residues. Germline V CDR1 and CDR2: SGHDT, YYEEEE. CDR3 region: CASSPAPGQGGEKLFF. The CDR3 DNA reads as TGTGCCAGCAGCCCGGCCCCGGGGCAGGGAGGTGAAAAACTGTTTTTT.

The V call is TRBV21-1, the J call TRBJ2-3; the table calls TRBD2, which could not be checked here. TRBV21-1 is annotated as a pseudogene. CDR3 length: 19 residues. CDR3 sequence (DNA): TGTGCCAGCAGCCGGACTAGCGGGACCCCTCTTCGGGGGACAGATACGCAGTATTTT. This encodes CASSRTSGTPLRGTDTQYF.

The chain's CDR3 is CAIAGQAGETQYF. DNA for the CDR3: TGTGCCATCGCGGGACAGGCTGGGGAGACCCAGTACTTC. The chain employs TRBV10-3 and TRBJ2-5; 8 bases line up with TRBD1. J lost 5 bases, V lost 8 bases, and 7 bases had no gene match. The germline V gene has CDR1 ENHRY and CDR2 SYGVKD. This CDR3 region has 13 residues.

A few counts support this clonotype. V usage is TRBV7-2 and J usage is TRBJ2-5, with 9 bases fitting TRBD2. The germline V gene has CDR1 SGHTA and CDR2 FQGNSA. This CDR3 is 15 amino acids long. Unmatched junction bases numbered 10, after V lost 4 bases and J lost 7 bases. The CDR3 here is CASSSPKRGAATQYF. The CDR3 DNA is TGTGCCAGCAGCTCCCCCAAGCGGGGGGCCGCGACCCAGTACTTC.

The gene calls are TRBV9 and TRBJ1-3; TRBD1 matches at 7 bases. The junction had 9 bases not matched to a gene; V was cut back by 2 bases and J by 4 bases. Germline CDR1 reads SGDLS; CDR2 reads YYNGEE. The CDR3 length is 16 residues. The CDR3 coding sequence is TGTGCCAGCAGCGTCGACAGGGTTCCTAACGGAAACACCATATATTTT. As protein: CASSVDRVPNGNTIYF.

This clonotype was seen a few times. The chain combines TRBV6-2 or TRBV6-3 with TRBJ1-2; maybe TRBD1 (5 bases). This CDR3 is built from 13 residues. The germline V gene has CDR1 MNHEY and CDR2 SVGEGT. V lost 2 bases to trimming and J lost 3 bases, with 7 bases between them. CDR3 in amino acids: CASSYAQDYGYTF. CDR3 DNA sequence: TGTGCCAGCAGTTACGCACAGGACTATGGCTACACCTTC.

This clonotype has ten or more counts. The CDR3 region is CASSLVTSGRYNEQFF. In DNA form, the CDR3 reads TGTGCCAGCAGCTTAGTGACTAGCGGGAGGTACAATGAGCAGTTCTTC. The chain employs TRBV11-2 and TRBJ2-1; 13 bases match TRBD2. The V and J ends lost 1 base and 4 bases, in that order; junction bases with no gene match: 1. Germline CDR1 reads SGHAT; CDR2 reads FQNNGV. The CDR3 runs to 16 residues.

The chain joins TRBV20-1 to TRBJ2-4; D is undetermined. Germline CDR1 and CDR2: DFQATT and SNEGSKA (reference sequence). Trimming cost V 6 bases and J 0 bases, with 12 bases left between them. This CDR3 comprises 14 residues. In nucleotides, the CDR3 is TGCAGTGCCCCTCGGTCGGTAGCCAAAAACATTCAGTACTTC. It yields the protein CSAPRSVAKNIQYF.

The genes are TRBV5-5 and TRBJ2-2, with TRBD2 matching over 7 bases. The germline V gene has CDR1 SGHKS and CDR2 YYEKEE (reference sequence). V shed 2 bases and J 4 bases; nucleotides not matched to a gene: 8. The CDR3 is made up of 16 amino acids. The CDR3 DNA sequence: TGTGCCAGCAGCTTAGGGGCTAGCGGTCCCACCGGGGAGCTGTTTTTT. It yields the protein CASSLGASGPTGELFF.

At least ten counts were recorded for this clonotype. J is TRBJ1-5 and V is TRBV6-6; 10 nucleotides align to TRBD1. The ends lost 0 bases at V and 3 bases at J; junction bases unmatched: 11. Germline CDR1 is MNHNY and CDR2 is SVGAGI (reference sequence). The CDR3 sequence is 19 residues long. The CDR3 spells CASSYSSIGQGGNNQPQHF. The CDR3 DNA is TGTGCCAGCAGTTACTCTTCCATTGGACAGGGGGGCAACAATCAGCCCCAGCATTTT.

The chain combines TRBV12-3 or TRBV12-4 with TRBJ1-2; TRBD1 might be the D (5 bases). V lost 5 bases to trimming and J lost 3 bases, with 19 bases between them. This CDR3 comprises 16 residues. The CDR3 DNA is TGTGCCAGCAGTCAACAGGCTATGGTACTCTACTATGGCTACACCTTC. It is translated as CASSQQAMVLYYGYTF.

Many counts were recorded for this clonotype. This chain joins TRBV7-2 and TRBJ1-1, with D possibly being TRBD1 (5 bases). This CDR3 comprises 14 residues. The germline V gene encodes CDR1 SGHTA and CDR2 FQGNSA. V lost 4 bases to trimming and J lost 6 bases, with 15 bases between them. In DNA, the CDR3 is TGTGCCAGCAGCTATTCCGGGACGTACCCTGAAGCTTTCTTT. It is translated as CASSYSGTYPEAFF. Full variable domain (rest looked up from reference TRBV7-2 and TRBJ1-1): GAGVSQSPSNKVTEKGKDVELRCDPISGHTALYWYRQSLGQGLEFLIYFQGNSAPDKSGLPSDRFSAERTGGSVSTLTIQRTQQEDSAVYLCASSYSGTYPEAFFGQGTRLTVV.

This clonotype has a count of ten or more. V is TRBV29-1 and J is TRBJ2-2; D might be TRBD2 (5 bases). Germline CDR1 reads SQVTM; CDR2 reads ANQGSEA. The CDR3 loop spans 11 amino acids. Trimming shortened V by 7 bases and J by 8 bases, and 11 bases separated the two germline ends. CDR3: CSGHTGGELFF. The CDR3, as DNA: TGCAGCGGGCATACGGGGGGGGAGCTGTTTTTT.

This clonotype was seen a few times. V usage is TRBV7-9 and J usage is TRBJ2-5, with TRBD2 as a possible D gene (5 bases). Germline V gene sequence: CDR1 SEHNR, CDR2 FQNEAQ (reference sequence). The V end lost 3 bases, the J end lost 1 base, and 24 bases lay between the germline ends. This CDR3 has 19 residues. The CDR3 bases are TGTGCCAGCAGCTTGGCCCAACTCGGGGAATACATAACCCAAGAGACCCAGTACTTC. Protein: CASSLAQLGEYITQETQYF.

CDR3 DNA sequence: TGCAGTGCTAGTCGAACAGATACGCAGTATTTT. Its translation is CSASRTDTQYF. V usage is TRBV20-1 and J usage is TRBJ2-3; D not resolved. Germline V gives CDR1 DFQATT, CDR2 SNEGSKA (reference sequence). This CDR3 has 11 amino acids. The V and J ends lost 3 bases and 3 bases respectively, with 4 bases between them.

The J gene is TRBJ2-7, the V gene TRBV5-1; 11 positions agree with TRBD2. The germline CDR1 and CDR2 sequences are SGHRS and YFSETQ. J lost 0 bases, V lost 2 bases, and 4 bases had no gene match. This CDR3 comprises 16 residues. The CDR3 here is CASSFTGTSGSYEQYF. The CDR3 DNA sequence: TGCGCCAGCAGCTTTACCGGGACTAGCGGCTCCTACGAGCAGTACTTC.

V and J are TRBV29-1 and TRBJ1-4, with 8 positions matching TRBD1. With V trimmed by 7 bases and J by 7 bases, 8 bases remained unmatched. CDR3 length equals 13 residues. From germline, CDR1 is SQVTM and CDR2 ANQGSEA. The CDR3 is CSGGSGGGEKLFF. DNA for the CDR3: TGCAGCGGGGGATCAGGGGGCGGTGAAAAACTGTTTTTT.

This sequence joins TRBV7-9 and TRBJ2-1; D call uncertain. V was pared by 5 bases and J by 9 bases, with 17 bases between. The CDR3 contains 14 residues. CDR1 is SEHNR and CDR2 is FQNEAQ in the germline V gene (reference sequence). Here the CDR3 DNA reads TGTGCCAGCAGCCCCCGGGTGGCCCACGCTGAGCAGTTCTTC. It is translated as CASSPRVAHAEQFF.

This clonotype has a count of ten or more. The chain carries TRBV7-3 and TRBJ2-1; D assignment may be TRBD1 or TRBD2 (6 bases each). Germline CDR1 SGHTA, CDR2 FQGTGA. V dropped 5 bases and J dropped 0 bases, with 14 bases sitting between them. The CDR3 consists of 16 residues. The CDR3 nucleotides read TGTGCCAGCAGCCCAGTAGGGGGGAACTCCTACAATGAGCAGTTCTTC. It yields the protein CASSPVGGNSYNEQFF.

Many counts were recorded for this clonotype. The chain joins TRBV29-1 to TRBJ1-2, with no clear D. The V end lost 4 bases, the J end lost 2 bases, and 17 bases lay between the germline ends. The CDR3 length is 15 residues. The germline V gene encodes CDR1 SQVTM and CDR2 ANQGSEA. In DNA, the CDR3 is TGCAGCGTTGCCCCTATGGAGGGCGGGAACTATGGCTACACCTTC. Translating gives CSVAPMEGGNYGYTF.

The CDR3 region is CASSSGTVGGYTF. CDR3 bases: TGTGCCAGCAGCTCCGGGACGGTCGGGGGCTACACCTTC. This chain joins TRBV12-3 or TRBV12-4 and TRBJ1-2; D might be TRBD1 (5 bases). Trimming took off 6 bases at V and 8 bases at J, with 16 bases between the two ends. The CDR3 has 13 residues.

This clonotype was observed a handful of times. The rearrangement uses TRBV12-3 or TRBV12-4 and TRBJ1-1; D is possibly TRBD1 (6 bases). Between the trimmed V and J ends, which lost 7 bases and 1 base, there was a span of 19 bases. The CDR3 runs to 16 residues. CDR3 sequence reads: CASTLGTPYTNTEAFF. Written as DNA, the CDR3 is TGTGCCAGCACCCTAGGGACACCCTATACGAACACTGAAGCTTTCTTT.

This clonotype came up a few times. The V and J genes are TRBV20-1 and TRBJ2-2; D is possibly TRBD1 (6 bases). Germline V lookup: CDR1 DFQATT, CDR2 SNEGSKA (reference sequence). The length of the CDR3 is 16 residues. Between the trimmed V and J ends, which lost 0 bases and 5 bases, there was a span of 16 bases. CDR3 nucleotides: TGCAGTGCTAGAGATATTGGGGGCGCAGAGACCGGGGAGCTGTTTTTT. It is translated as CSARDIGGAETGELFF.

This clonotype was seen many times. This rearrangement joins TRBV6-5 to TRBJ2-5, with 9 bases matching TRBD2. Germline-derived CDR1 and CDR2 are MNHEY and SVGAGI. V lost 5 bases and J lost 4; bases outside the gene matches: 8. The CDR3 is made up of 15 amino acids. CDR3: CASSLAGGVGETQYF. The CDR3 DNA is TGTGCCAGCAGTCTTGCGGGAGGGGTAGGAGAGACCCAGTACTTC.

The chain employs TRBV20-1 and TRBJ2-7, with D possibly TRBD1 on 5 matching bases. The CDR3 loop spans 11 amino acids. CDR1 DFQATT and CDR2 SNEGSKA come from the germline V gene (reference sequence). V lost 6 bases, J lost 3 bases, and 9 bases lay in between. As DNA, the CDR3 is TGCAGTGCCCGGACATACTACGAGCAGTACTTC. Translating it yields CSARTYYEQYF.

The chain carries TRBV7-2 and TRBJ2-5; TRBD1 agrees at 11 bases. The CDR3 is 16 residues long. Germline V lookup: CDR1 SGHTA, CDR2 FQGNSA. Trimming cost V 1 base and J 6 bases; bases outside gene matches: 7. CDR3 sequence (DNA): TGTGCCAGCAGCTTAGTTGGGACAGGGGGGAGGAAGACCCAGTACTTC. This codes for CASSLVGTGGRKTQYF. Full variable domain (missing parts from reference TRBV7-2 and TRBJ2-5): GAGVSQSPSNKVTEKGKDVELRCDPISGHTALYWYRQSLGQGLEFLIYFQGNSAPDKSGLPSDRFSAERTGGSVSTLTIQRTQQEDSAVYLCASSLVGTGGRKTQYFGPGTRLLVL.

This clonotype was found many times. CDR3 in DNA: TGCGCCAGCAGCCAAGATCGCGGATTCTATGGCTACACCTTC. Its protein is CASSQDRGFYGYTF. The gene calls are TRBV4-3 and TRBJ1-2, with D unresolved. The CDR3 extends over 14 amino acids. V was shortened by 0 bases and J by 4 bases, with 9 bases between the two germline ends. CDR1 is LGHNA and CDR2 is YSLEER in the germline V gene.

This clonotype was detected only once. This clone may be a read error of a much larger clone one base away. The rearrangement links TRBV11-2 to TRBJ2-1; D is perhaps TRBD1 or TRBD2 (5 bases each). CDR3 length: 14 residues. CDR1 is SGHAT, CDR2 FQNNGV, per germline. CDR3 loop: CVSSSDGDVGPGFF. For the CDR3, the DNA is TGTGTCAGCTCCTCCGATGGCGACGTGGGACCAGGGTTCTTC.

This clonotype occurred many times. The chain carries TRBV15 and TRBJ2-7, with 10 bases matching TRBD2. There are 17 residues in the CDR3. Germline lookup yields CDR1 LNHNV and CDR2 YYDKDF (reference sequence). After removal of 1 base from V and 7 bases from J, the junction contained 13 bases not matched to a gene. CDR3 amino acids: CATSRGGASGSLEEQYF. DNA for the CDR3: TGTGCCACCAGCAGAGGGGGGGCTAGCGGGAGTTTGGAGGAGCAGTACTTC.

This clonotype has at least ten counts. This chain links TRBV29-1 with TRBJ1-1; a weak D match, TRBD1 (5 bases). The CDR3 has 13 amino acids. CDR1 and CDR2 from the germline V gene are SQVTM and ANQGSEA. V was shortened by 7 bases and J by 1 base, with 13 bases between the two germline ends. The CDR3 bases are TGCAGCGGGGACGCGGACGGGAACACTGAAGCTTTCTTT. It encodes CSGDADGNTEAFF. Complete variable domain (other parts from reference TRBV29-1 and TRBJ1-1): SAVISQKPSRDICQRGTSLTIQCQVDSQVTMMFWYRQQPGQSLTLIATANQGSEATYESGFVIDKFPISRPNLTFSTLTVSNMSPEDSSIYLCSGDADGNTEAFFGQGTRLTVV.